This record concerns one TCR beta chain sequence. In the original processing: Counts of nucleated cells, estimated from reference gene primer amplification, were obtained. The method was immunoSEQ multiplex PCR; TCRdb's version includes in-frame clones alone and lacks a portion of them. Clone size and V and J calls were adopted from that table, with D and trimming inferred from the DNA. This repertoire shows roughly 37,000 clones, around four fifths found once; its top ten account for approximately 15%. This sample is part of a study of blood T cell repertoires in COVID-19. Germline V lookup: CDR1 SGHRS, CDR2 YFSETQ. The CDR3 totals 15 residues. Trimming pared 2 bases from V and 2 bases from J, leaving 8 bases between.

Sequencing used peripheral blood. The clonotype comes from a human donor in a cohort sampled during active COVID-19. The rearrangement joins TRBV5-1 to TRBJ2-6, with D perhaps TRBD2 (6 bases). CDR3 region: CASSFERAGANVLTF. In nucleotides, the CDR3 is TGCGCCAGCAGCTTCGAGCGGGCTGGGGCCAACGTCCTGACTTTC. Complete variable domain (other parts from reference TRBV5-1 and TRBJ2-6): KAGVTQTPRYLIKTRGQQVTLSCSPISGHRSVSWYQQTPGQGLQFLFEYFSETQRNKGNFPGRFSGRQFSNSRSEMNVSTLELGDSALYLCASSFERAGANVLTFGAGSRLTVL.